The 2 T cell receptor beta chains listed next were all sequenced from one sample in a study of cytomegalovirus exposure and HLA in healthy donors (dated by TCRdb to about 2017). The protocol used for the library was the immunoSEQ multiplex PCR assay. The multiplex PCR relied on a mix of 60 forward primers for TCR Vbeta segments and 13 reverse primers for TCR Jbeta segments. Drawn from immuneACCESS, this table holds only the in-frame rearrangements with V and J called that TCRdb kept. Clones are partly lost; checked studies trace under half to an unresolved V gene and leave the rest unexplained. The table for this sample lists about 120,000 clones; 15% to 19% of them were counted only once. Clones ranked in the top ten supply 1.9% of the sample. Input material: PBMCs. The receptor source for this set is a woman in her late teens or twenties in good health and CMV-seronegative.

A few counts support this clone. This rearrangement joins TRBV5-1 to TRBJ2-1, with D possibly matching TRBD1 (6 bases). Germline V gives CDR1 SGHRS, CDR2 YFSETQ. With 2 bases removed from V and 9 bases from J, the gap between germline ends came to 15 bases. This CDR3 contains 14 residues. The CDR3 region is CASSLTTGWSEQFF. The CDR3 nucleotides read TGCGCCAGCAGCTTAACCACAGGGTGGAGTGAGCAGTTCTTC.

The CDR3 bases are TGTGCCAGCAGTAGAGGGCTTGGACTAGCGGGACAAGAGACCCAGTACTTC. This sequence encodes CASSRGLGLAGQETQYF. The rearrangement uses TRBV7-6 and TRBJ2-5; TRBD2 aligns across 12 bases. Trimming took 6 bases from V and 2 from J; bases not matched to a gene: 10. This CDR3 contains 17 residues. Germline CDR1 reads SGHVS; CDR2 reads FNYEAQ.